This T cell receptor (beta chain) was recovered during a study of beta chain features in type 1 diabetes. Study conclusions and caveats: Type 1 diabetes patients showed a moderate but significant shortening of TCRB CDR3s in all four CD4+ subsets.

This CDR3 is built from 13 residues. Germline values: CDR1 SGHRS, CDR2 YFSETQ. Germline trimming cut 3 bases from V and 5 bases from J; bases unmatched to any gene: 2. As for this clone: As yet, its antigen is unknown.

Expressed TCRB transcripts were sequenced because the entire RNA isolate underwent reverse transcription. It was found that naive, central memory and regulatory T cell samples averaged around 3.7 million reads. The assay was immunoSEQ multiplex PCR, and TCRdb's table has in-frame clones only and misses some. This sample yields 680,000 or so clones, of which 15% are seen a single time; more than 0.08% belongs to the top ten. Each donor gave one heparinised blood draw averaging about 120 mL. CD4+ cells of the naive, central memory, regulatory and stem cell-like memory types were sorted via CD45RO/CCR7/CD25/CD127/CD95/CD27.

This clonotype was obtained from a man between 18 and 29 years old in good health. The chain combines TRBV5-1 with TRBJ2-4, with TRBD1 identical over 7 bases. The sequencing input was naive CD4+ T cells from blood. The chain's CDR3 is CASSSGTENIQYF. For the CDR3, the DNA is TGCGCCAGCAGCTCCGGGACAGAAAACATTCAGTACTTC.